A selection of T cell receptor beta chains follows, all from one sample in a study of vaccination and CD4 T cells after COVID-19. A single record per CDR3 protein comes from TCRdb applying MiXCR to the PCR reads. The table has some 18,000 distinct CDR3 sequences, 50% to 70% seen once. Their antigen targets remain unknown. Sequenced material: CD4+ T cells from blood, cultured in vitro, taken after SARS-CoV-2 vaccination. These receptors originate from a human donor who had recovered from COVID-19. Each CDR3 is given without its conserved first and last residue. Each record gives: V gene, clone size, J gene, CDR3 protein. Clone sizes are given selectively: once, few, many, or a class where the clone is expanded.

V: TRBV7-2
size: .
J: TRBJ1-2
CDR3: ASSQGQGSYGYT

V: TRBV7-2
size: .
J: TRBJ1-2
CDR3: ASSSSRDYNGYT

V: TRBV20-1
size: .
J: TRBJ1-6
CDR3: SAGQGAGNSPLH

V: TRBV6-5
size: .
J: TRBJ1-5
CDR3: ASSLLLTGGQYSNQPQH

V: TRBV24-1
size: few
J: TRBJ2-2
CDR3: ATSDPGRQGYTGELF

V: TRBV6-2/TRBV6-3
size: few
J: TRBJ2-5
CDR3: ASSYGTGVQETQY

V: TRBV20-1
size: few
J: TRBJ1-2
CDR3: SARRPGGGDYGYT

V: TRBV29-1
size: .
J: TRBJ2-5
CDR3: SVERAGTQY

V: TRBV5-4
size: few
J: TRBJ2-5
CDR3: ASSLDQGLSETQY

V: TRBV11-3
size: .
J: TRBJ2-7
CDR3: ASSFVSPSEEQY

V: TRBV20-1
size: .
J: TRBJ2-7
CDR3: SARKGQSSSYEQY

V: TRBV7-2
size: .
J: TRBJ2-3
CDR3: ASSLGGGRGQGDTQY

V: TRBV6-5
size: few
J: TRBJ1-1
CDR3: ASSYSRDRGEAF

V: TRBV3-1
size: few
J: TRBJ1-2
CDR3: ATRDGGIAGYT

V: TRBV15
size: few
J: TRBJ1-2
CDR3: ATSRGTDYGYT

V: TRBV5-5
size: .
J: TRBJ2-2
CDR3: ASSKGTANTGELF

V: TRBV20-1
size: .
J: TRBJ1-6
CDR3: SARSREGSPLH

V: TRBV19
size: .
J: TRBJ1-5
CDR3: ASSIEGWRGNQPQH

V: TRBV6-2/TRBV6-3
size: .
J: TRBJ1-1
CDR3: ASSSHRGMNTEAF

V: TRBV7-2
size: once
J: TRBJ2-6
CDR3: ASSPGGAGANVLT

V: TRBV6-1
size: .
J: TRBJ2-7
CDR3: ASSSPGQGFYEQY

V: TRBV7-2
size: .
J: TRBJ2-1
CDR3: ASSLARLGDPEQF

V: TRBV7-8
size: few
J: TRBJ1-6
CDR3: ASSLFAGSSSPLH

V: TRBV27
size: .
J: TRBJ2-7
CDR3: ASSSLGGAQDEQY

V: TRBV24-1
size: .
J: TRBJ2-3
CDR3: ATSETTGFTDTQY

V: TRBV11-1
size: .
J: TRBJ2-7
CDR3: ASSLITLVSYEQY

V: TRBV20-1
size: .
J: TRBJ2-1
CDR3: SAKTSGGVNEQF

V: TRBV19
size: .
J: TRBJ1-1
CDR3: ASSLVRRALGRTEAF

V: TRBV21-1
size: .
J: TRBJ1-5
CDR3: ATPDRANQPQH

V: TRBV20-1
size: .
J: TRBJ2-1
CDR3: SARTVTDYNEQF

V: TRBV19
size: .
J: TRBJ1-2
CDR3: ASSTADHRGGDT

V: TRBV19
size: .
J: TRBJ1-1
CDR3: ASRGQLMNTEAF

V: TRBV10-3
size: few
J: TRBJ1-5
CDR3: ATGQPEGNQPQH

V: TRBV25-1
size: .
J: TRBJ2-5
CDR3: ASTPLAGNQETQY

V: TRBV4-2
size: .
J: TRBJ2-3
CDR3: ASSTKWGLAIIDTQY

V: TRBV27
size: .
J: TRBJ1-2
CDR3: ATGTGHNYGYT

V: TRBV6-2/TRBV6-3
size: once
J: TRBJ2-2
CDR3: ASTIYLNTGELF

V: TRBV7-9
size: once
J: TRBJ1-2
CDR3: ASSSKTGRLDGYT

V: TRBV7-9
size: .
J: TRBJ2-1
CDR3: ASSPAPGGHNEQF

V: TRBV20-1
size: few
J: TRBJ1-2
CDR3: SAPDRRNGYT

V: TRBV9
size: .
J: TRBJ1-2
CDR3: ASSVSGSYGYT

V: TRBV20-1
size: few
J: TRBJ1-1
CDR3: SAKTWTTEAF

V: TRBV19
size: .
J: TRBJ2-3
CDR3: ASSHRSGTGQDTQY

V: TRBV25-1
size: .
J: TRBJ1-1
CDR3: ASSEPSGSSEAF

V: TRBV2
size: .
J: TRBJ1-5
CDR3: ASSRDRVNQPQH

V: TRBV7-2
size: .
J: TRBJ2-7
CDR3: ASSSQTGPYEQY

V: TRBV3-1
size: .
J: TRBJ1-2
CDR3: ASSHASVRDSYGYT

V: TRBV20-1
size: .
J: TRBJ2-7
CDR3: SAEGLAGKSIYEQY

V: TRBV6-1
size: .
J: TRBJ2-5
CDR3: ASRPSLATETQY

V: TRBV12-3/TRBV12-4
size: .
J: TRBJ2-7
CDR3: ASSFMGQGQQY

V: TRBV20-1
size: .
J: TRBJ2-5
CDR3: SANKTSGLRETQY

V: TRBV6-2/TRBV6-3
size: .
J: TRBJ1-5
CDR3: ASRRQGNRNQPQH